These T cell receptor beta chains were read from a single sample in a study of blood T cell repertoires in COVID-19. Produced via immunoSEQ multiplex PCR; TCRdb's table is partial and in-frame only. The sample carries around 260,000 clones, 70% to 90% recorded once. Sample: peripheral blood. These receptors all stem from a human donor in a cohort sampled during active COVID-19. Both conserved end residues are part of each CDR3. Each record gives: V gene, J gene, D gene, clone size, CDR3 DNA, CDR3 protein. The D gene is left open where the match is weak. Part of the rows lack a size; the others show once, few, many or a class for expanded clones.

TRBV7-3,TRBJ2-7,TRBD1,-,TGTGCCAGCAGCTTAGACAGGGCCAACGAGCAGTACTTC,CASSLDRANEQYF
TRBV19,TRBJ1-5,-,-,TGTGCCACCCCAGAGTTGGGGGGTCCCAATCAGCCCCAGCATTTT,CATPELGGPNQPQHF
TRBV5-1,TRBJ2-7,TRBD2,-,TGCGCCAGCAGCTTGGTTCTAGCGGGGGGATCTTACGAGCAGTACTTC,CASSLVLAGGSYEQYF
TRBV19,TRBJ2-7,-,-,TGTGCCAGTTCCTCGGACACTCTCTACGAGCAGTACTTC,CASSSDTLYEQYF
TRBV5-1,TRBJ1-6,-,once,TGCGCCAGCAGACGTGATAGCGGACAAGCCTATAATTCACCCCTCCACTTT,CASRRDSGQAYNSPLHF
TRBV4-3,TRBJ2-1,TRBD2,-,TGCGCCAGCAGCCAAGACCAGACTAGCGGGGGTATTCGCTCCTACAATGAGCAGTTCTTC,CASSQDQTSGGIRSYNEQFF
TRBV11-2,TRBJ2-7,TRBD1,-,TGTGCCAGCAGCCTCTCCGGGACAGGGTCCTACGAGCAGTACTTC,CASSLSGTGSYEQYF
TRBV6-5,TRBJ2-7,TRBD1,once,TGTGCCAGCAGTTTTTCAGGGGGCGGAGGGAACGAGCAGTACTTC,CASSFSGGGGNEQYF
TRBV19,TRBJ2-1,-,-,TGTGCCAGTAGTACCGGCAGGGGCCGTGAGCAGTTCTTC,CASSTGRGREQFF
TRBV24-1,TRBJ1-5,-,-,TGTGCCACCAGTGATCCGAGCATTAGCAATCAGCCCCAGCATTTT,CATSDPSISNQPQHF
TRBV30,TRBJ1-4,-,-,TGTGCCTGGAATCGGGACATCGATGAAAAACTGTTTTTT,CAWNRDIDEKLFF
TRBV5-6,TRBJ1-2,-,-,TGTGCCAGCAGCCAAACACCCTCGGGAGGCTACACCTTC,CASSQTPSGGYTF
TRBV5-1,TRBJ2-4,TRBD2,-,TGCGCCAGCCGTCTTGGTTTAGGGTGGACTAGCGGGGGAGAGCAAAAAAACATTCAGTACTTC,CASRLGLGWTSGGEQKNIQYF
TRBV5-5,TRBJ2-5,-,-,TGTGCCAGCAGCCGACGGAGTTGGATAGAGACCCAGTACTTC,CASSRRSWIETQYF